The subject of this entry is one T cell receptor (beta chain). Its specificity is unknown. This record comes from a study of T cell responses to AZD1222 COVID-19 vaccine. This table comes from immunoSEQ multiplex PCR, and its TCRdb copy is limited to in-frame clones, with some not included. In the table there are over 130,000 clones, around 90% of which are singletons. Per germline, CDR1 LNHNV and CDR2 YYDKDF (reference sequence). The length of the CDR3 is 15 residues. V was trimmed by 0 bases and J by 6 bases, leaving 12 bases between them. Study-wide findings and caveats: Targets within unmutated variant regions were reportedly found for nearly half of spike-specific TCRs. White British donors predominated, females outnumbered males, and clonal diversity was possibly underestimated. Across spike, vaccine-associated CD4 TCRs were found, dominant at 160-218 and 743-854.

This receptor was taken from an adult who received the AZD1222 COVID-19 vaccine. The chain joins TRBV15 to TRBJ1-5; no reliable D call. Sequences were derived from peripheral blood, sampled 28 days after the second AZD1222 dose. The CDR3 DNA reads TGTGCCACCAGCAGAGATAAAGGTAACGGTCAGCCCCAGCATTTT. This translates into CATSRDKGNGQPQHF.